What follows are 27 T cell receptor beta chains derived from one specimen sequenced in a study of vaccination and CD4 T cells after COVID-19. The Oncomine TCR Beta short-read assay sequenced DNA from cultured CD4+ T cells. MiXCR, run by TCRdb on the PCR reads, gives a single entry per CDR3 protein. The sample has 8,000 or so distinct CDR3 sequences; roughly 36% are singletons. Treatment noted: approximately 11-day PBMC culture with coronavirus spike peptide pools or control peptides (ViraFEST assay). Pre-COVID-19 pandemic sampling (2011-2018) yielded the unexposed donor's CD4+ T cells. Their recognized antigens are unknown. Material for sequencing was CD4+ T cells from blood, cultured in vitro. The source is a human donor in good health.

The chain is built from TRBV6-2 or TRBV6-3 and TRBJ2-7; D unclear. Germline V gene lookup returns CDR1 MNHEY and CDR2 SVGEGT. The CDR3 runs 14 residues. Trimming took off 0 bases at V and 1 base at J, with 7 bases between the two ends. The DNA of the CDR3 is TGTGCCAGCAGTTACTCGGACGGATCCTACGAGCAGTACTTC. This codes for CASSYSDGSYEQYF.

This clonotype was counted a few times. V is TRBV5-4 and J is TRBJ1-2, with D possibly being TRBD1 (5 bases). Looked up from germline, CDR1 is SGHNT and CDR2 is YYREEE (reference sequence). The CDR3 extends over 15 amino acids. Trimming took off 2 bases at V and 2 bases at J, with 13 bases between the two ends. The CDR3 DNA sequence: TGTGCCAGCAGCTTAGCCGGGGGGGGGAACTATGGCTACACCTTC. The encoded protein is CASSLAGGGNYGYTF.

The chain couples TRBV11-3 to TRBJ2-1; D gene ambiguous. CDR1 and CDR2 (germline): SGHNT, YENEEA. This CDR3 spans 14 amino acids. V dropped 2 bases and J dropped 5 bases, with 10 bases sitting between them. The CDR3 DNA reads as TGTGCCAGCAGCTTACCCCCCCTGAACAATGAGCAGTTCTTC. This gives the protein CASSLPPLNNEQFF.

This chain links TRBV7-2 with TRBJ2-5; 10 bases match TRBD2. The germline V gene encodes CDR1 SGHTA and CDR2 FQGNSA. V gave up 4 bases and J gave up 3 bases; unmatched junction bases: 5. This CDR3 comprises 15 residues. The CDR3 region has the DNA TGTGCCAGCAGCTCGATGCTAGCGGGGGAAGAGACCCAGTACTTC. Translated: CASSSMLAGEETQYF.

The table lists this clonotype with a count of one. The chain links TRBV7-2 to TRBJ2-4; the D is unclear. The germline V and J ends were trimmed by 2 bases and 11 bases, with 7 bases remaining between them. The CDR3 runs to 11 residues. CDR1 SGHTA and CDR2 FQGNSA come from the germline V gene. DNA for the CDR3: TGTGCCAGCAGCTTAAAGGTCGTTCAGTACTTC. Amino acid sequence: CASSLKVVQYF.

V gene TRBV20-1 combines with J gene TRBJ1-3; D not certain. This CDR3 contains 15 residues. Per the germline V gene, CDR1 is DFQATT and CDR2 is SNEGSKA (reference sequence). Trimming pared 0 bases from V and 4 bases from J, leaving 13 bases between. In DNA form, the CDR3 reads TGCAGTGCTAGAGATATGGTGGGTACCGGAAACACCATATATTTT. Translation: CSARDMVGTGNTIYF.

CDR3 nucleotide sequence: TGCGCCAGCTATCATAAACAGGGAGATGGCTACACCTTC. Its protein product is CASYHKQGDGYTF. The chain couples TRBV10-2 to TRBJ1-2, with a weak D call TRBD1 (6 bases). The V end lost 8 bases, the J end lost 6 bases, and 16 bases lay between the germline ends. This CDR3 is 13 amino acids long. Germline CDR1 WSHSY, CDR2 SAAADI.

This clonotype appeared a single time. V usage is TRBV19 and J usage is TRBJ2-3; 11 nucleotides match TRBD2. The CDR3 loop spans 16 amino acids. Germline-derived CDR1 and CDR2 are LNHDA and SQIVND (reference sequence). V dropped 3 bases and J dropped 0; count of bases not matched to a gene: 2. CDR3 sequence reads: CASSIRTSGSTDTQYF. DNA for the CDR3: TGTGCCAGTAGTATCCGGACTAGCGGGAGCACAGATACGCAGTATTTT.

The CDR3 nucleotides are TGTGCCACCAGTGCTGGGCCACAGGGCACAGATACGCAGTATTTT. Protein: CATSAGPQGTDTQYF. The V call is TRBV24-1, the J call TRBJ2-3; D might be TRBD1 (5 bases). Germline loops: CDR1 KGHDR, CDR2 SFDVKD. V lost 5 bases to trimming and J lost 1 base, with 12 bases between them. This CDR3 has 15 residues.

This clonotype was picked up a small number of times. The chain links TRBV7-2 to TRBJ1-3; no reliable D call. Trimming left V 1 base short and J 0 bases short, with 7 bases between. The CDR3 totals 15 residues. Germline assignment: CDR1 SGHTA and CDR2 FQGNSA. Here the CDR3 reads CASSLGPSSGNTIYF. CDR3 DNA sequence: TGTGCCAGCAGCTTAGGTCCCAGCTCTGGAAACACCATATATTTT. The full variable domain, in which reference TRBV7-2 and TRBJ1-3 provide the parts outside the CDR3, is GAGVSQSPSNKVTEKGKDVELRCDPISGHTALYWYRQSLGQGLEFLIYFQGNSAPDKSGLPSDRFSAERTGGSVSTLTIQRTQQEDSAVYLCASSLGPSSGNTIYFGEGSWLTVV.

The chain has TRBV7-2 and TRBJ2-5; TRBD1 might be the D (6 bases). CDR3 size: 14 residues. Germline-derived CDR1 and CDR2 are SGHTA and FQGNSA. Trimming stripped 5 bases from V and 2 bases from J, with 12 bases between. The CDR3 DNA is TGTGCCAGCAGCCCTGTTAGGGGGCAAGAGACCCAGTACTTC. Translating gives CASSPVRGQETQYF.

This clonotype was detected only once. The V gene is TRBV15, the J gene TRBJ2-5; 16 bases align to TRBD2. With V trimmed by 9 bases and J by 7 bases, 11 bases remained unmatched. Germline CDR1 LNHNV, CDR2 YYDKDF (reference sequence). The CDR3 loop spans 16 amino acids. The CDR3: CATRIPGLAGGGTQYF. CDR3 in DNA: TGTGCCACTCGAATTCCGGGACTAGCGGGAGGGGGGACCCAGTACTTC.

In this sample, this clonotype turned up a few times. The chain couples TRBV6-4 to TRBJ2-2; D uncertain. Germline V CDR1 and CDR2: MRHNA, SNTAGT. The CDR3 covers 13 residues. Trimming removed 5 bases from V and 0 bases from J, with 4 bases in between. The CDR3, as DNA: TGTGCCAGCAGTCGGGCGAACACCGGGGAGCTGTTTTTT. Translating it yields CASSRANTGELFF.

The rearrangement links TRBV5-1 to TRBJ2-5; no reliable D call. This CDR3 is built from 14 residues. Germline CDR1 is SGHRS and CDR2 is YFSETQ. Trimming removed 0 bases from V and 3 bases from J, with 9 bases in between. The DNA of the CDR3 is TGCGCCAGCAGCTTGGAAGGGAAGAAAGAGACCCAGTACTTC. Protein: CASSLEGKKETQYF.

This clonotype showed up just a few times. The CDR3 spells CASSQTVTRGNQPQHF. CDR3 sequence (DNA): TGCGCCAGCAGCCAAACCGTTACCAGGGGCAATCAGCCCCAGCATTTT. The chain carries TRBV4-1 and TRBJ1-5; D is possibly TRBD1 (5 bases). Germline values: CDR1 MGHRA, CDR2 YSYEKL. The CDR3 extends over 16 amino acids. V was shortened by 2 bases and J by 2 bases, with 13 bases between the two germline ends.

The chain joins TRBV7-2 to TRBJ2-3; 8 bases agree with TRBD2. This CDR3 has 15 residues. The germline V gene encodes CDR1 SGHTA and CDR2 FQGNSA. V was clipped by 2 bases and J by 8 bases; unmatched bases: 9. This CDR3 is CASSLREGPGGTQYF. The CDR3 coding sequence is TGTGCCAGCAGCTTACGGGAGGGCCCTGGGGGTACGCAGTATTTT.

CDR3 sequence (DNA): TGCAGTGCTAGAGGTTTCCCAGATAATGAAAAACTGTTTTTT. This gives the protein CSARGFPDNEKLFF. J is TRBJ1-4 and V is TRBV20-1; no definite D call. Germline V gene lookup returns CDR1 DFQATT and CDR2 SNEGSKA (reference sequence). CDR3 length: 14 residues. The ends were cut back, 1 base at V and 4 bases at J, with 10 bases in the middle.

The chain has TRBV10-2 and TRBJ1-1; 7 bases are a match to TRBD1. The CDR3 is 14 residues long. V shed 6 bases and J 0 bases; nucleotides not matched to a gene: 4. CDR1 WSHSY and CDR2 SAAADI come from the germline V gene. This CDR3 is CASRDRVMNTEAFF. The CDR3 DNA follows: TGCGCCAGCAGAGACAGGGTTATGAACACTGAAGCTTTCTTT.

J is TRBJ2-6 and V is TRBV2; 8 positions agree with TRBD1. The CDR3 is made up of 17 amino acids. J was trimmed by 0 bases and V by 4 bases; bases with no gene match: 5. Germline V gene sequence: CDR1 SNHLY, CDR2 FYNNEI. The CDR3 region is CASSATGDHSGANVLTF. CDR3 nucleotides: TGTGCCAGCAGTGCGACAGGGGACCACTCTGGGGCCAACGTCCTGACTTTC.

V usage is TRBV18 and J usage is TRBJ1-1; 7 bases match TRBD1. Germline loops: CDR1 KGHSH, CDR2 LQKENI. The J segment lost 8 bases and the V segment lost 6 bases, leaving 6 bases of the junction unmatched. The CDR3 contains 12 residues. The CDR3 loop reads CASSQGTAEAFF. The CDR3 nucleotides are TGTGCCAGCTCCCAAGGGACAGCCGAAGCTTTCTTT.

This sequence joins TRBV2 and TRBJ1-1; D possibly corresponds to TRBD1 (5 bases). Germline V gene sequence: CDR1 SNHLY, CDR2 FYNNEI. The ends were cut back, 2 bases at V and 10 bases at J, with 11 bases in the middle. This CDR3 region has 12 residues. CDR3 nucleotides: TGTGCCAGCAGTGAAAGAGGTAGGGGAGCTTTCTTT. The encoded protein is CASSERGRGAFF.

In its sample, this clonotype was seen once. The J gene is TRBJ2-3, the V gene TRBV6-4, with D uncertain. The CDR3 has 13 amino acids. V gave up 6 bases and J gave up 2 bases, with 9 bases separating them. CDR1 is MRHNA and CDR2 is SNTAGT in the germline V gene. The CDR3 sequence: CASSRTYTDTQYF. CDR3 DNA sequence: TGTGCCAGCAGCCGGACGTACACAGATACGCAGTATTTT.

This clonotype was observed a few times. The chain recombines TRBV3-1 with TRBJ2-3; D is perhaps TRBD2 (5 bases). Between the trimmed V and J ends, which lost 2 bases and 4 bases, there was a span of 16 bases. Germline values: CDR1 LGHDT, CDR2 YNNKEL (reference sequence). CDR3 size: 16 residues. Written as DNA, the CDR3 is TGTGCCAGCAGCCAATCCCAGTGGGTTAGCGCAGATACGCAGTATTTT. This translates into CASSQSQWVSADTQYF.

The chain has TRBV6-1 and TRBJ1-5; D call uncertain. Trimming cost V 6 bases and J 3 bases, with 21 bases left between them. This CDR3 spans 17 amino acids. Germline CDR1 is MNHNS and CDR2 is SASEGT. CDR3 sequence: CASSPTRTDTHNQPQHF. The CDR3 DNA is TGTGCCAGCAGCCCCACAAGAACAGACACTCACAATCAGCCCCAGCATTTT.

This clonotype showed up just once. This chain joins TRBV18 and TRBJ2-3; possibly TRBD2 for D (6 bases). The CDR3 is 16 amino acids. V shed 4 bases and J shed 0 bases, with 14 bases lying between them. From germline, CDR1 is KGHSH and CDR2 LQKENI. The CDR3 reads CASSRSGRGSTDTQYF. The CDR3, as DNA: TGTGCCAGCTCACGTAGCGGTAGAGGGAGCACAGATACGCAGTATTTT.

The chain joins TRBV30 to TRBJ2-3; a weak D match, TRBD1 (6 bases). The V gene lost 2 bases and the J gene lost 1 base, with 13 bases spanning the gap. This CDR3 has 15 amino acids. Germline V gives CDR1 GTSNPN, CDR2 SVGIG (reference sequence). CDR3 residues: CAWSPQGYRTDTQYF. CDR3 sequence (DNA): TGTGCCTGGAGTCCACAGGGTTATCGCACAGATACGCAGTATTTT.

V gene TRBV20-1 combines with J gene TRBJ2-7; 12 bases line up with TRBD2. V lost 3 bases, J lost 6 bases, and 6 bases stayed unmatched. Germline CDR1 reads DFQATT; CDR2 reads SNEGSKA (reference sequence). The CDR3 extends over 14 amino acids. The chain's CDR3 is CSASPTSGRREQYF. The CDR3 DNA reads as TGCAGTGCTAGCCCGACTAGCGGGAGACGCGAGCAGTACTTC.